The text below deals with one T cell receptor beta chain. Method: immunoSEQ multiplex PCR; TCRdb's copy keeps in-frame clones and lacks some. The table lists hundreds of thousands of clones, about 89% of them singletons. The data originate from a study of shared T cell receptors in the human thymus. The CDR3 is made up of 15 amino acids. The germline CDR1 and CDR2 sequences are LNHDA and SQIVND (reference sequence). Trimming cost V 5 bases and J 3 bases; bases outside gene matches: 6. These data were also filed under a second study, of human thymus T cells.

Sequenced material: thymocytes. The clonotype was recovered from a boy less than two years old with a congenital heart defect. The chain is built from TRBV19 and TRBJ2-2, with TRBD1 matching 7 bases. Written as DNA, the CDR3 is TGTGCCAGTAGTCCTGGGACAGATCACACCGGGGAGCTGTTTTTT. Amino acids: CASSPGTDHTGELFF. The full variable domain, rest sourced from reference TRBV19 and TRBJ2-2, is DGGITQSPKYLFRKEGQNVTLSCEQNLNHDAMYWYRQDPGQGLRLIYYSQIVNDFQKGDIAEGYSVSREKKESFPLTVTSAQKNPTAFYLCASSPGTDHTGELFFGEGSRLTVL.